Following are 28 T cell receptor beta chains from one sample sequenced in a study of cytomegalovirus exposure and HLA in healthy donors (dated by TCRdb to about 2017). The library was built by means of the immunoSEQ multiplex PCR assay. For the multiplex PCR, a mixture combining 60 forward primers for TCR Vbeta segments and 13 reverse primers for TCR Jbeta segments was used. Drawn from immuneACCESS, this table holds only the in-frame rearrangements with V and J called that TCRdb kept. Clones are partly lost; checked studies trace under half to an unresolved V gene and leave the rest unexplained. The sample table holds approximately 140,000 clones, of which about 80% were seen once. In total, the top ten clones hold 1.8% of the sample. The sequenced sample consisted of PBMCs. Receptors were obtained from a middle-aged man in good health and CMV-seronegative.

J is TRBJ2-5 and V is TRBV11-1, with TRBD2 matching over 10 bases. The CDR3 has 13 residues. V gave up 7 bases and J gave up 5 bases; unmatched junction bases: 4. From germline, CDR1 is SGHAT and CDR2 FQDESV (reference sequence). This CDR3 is CASNGLAAETQYF. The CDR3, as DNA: TGTGCCAGCAACGGACTAGCGGCTGAGACCCAGTACTTC. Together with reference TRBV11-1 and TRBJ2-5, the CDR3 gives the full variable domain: EAEVAQSPRYKITEKSQAVAFWCDPISGHATLYWYRQILGQGPELLVQFQDESVVDDSQLPKDRFSAERLKGVDSTLKIQPAELGDSAMYLCASNGLAAETQYFGPGTRLLVL.

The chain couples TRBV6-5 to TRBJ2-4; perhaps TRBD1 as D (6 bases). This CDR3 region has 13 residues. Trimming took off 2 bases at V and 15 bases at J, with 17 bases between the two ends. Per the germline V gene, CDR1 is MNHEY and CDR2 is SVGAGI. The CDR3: CASSYTLTGTSYF. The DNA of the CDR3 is TGTGCCAGCAGTTACACCCTCACAGGGACCTCGTACTTC.

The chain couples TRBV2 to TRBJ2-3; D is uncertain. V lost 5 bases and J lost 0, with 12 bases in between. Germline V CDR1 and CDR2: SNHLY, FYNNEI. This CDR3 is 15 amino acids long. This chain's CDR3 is CASSQSPGSTDTQYF. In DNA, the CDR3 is TGTGCCAGCAGTCAAAGCCCGGGTAGCACAGATACGCAGTATTTT.

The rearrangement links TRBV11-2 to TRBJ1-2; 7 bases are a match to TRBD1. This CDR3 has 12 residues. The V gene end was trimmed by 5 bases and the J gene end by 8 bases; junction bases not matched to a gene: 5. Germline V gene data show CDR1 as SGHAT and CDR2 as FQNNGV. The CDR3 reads CASSAGQWGYTF. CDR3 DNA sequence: TGTGCCAGCAGCGCGGGACAGTGGGGCTACACCTTC.

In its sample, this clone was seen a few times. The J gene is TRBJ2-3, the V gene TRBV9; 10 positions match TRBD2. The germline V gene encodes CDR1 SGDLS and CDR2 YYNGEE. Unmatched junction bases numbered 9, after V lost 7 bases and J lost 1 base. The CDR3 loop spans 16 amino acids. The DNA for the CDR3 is TGTGCCAGCGGGTCCAAGCGGGGGGGCGGCACAGATACGCAGTATTTT. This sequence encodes CASGSKRGGGTDTQYF.

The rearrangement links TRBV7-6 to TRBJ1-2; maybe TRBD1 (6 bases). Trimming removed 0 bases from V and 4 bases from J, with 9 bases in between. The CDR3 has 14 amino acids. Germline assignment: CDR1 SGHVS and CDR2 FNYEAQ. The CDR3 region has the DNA TGTGCCAGCAGCTTAGCAGGACAGACCTATGGCTACACCTTC. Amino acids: CASSLAGQTYGYTF.

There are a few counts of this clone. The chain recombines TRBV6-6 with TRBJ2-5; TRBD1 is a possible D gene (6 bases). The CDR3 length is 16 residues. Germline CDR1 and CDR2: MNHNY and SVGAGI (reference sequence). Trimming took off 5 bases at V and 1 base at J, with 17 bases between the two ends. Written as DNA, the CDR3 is TGTGCCAGCAGTGGAGGATTAGGGGGAATCCAAGAGACCCAGTACTTC. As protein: CASSGGLGGIQETQYF.

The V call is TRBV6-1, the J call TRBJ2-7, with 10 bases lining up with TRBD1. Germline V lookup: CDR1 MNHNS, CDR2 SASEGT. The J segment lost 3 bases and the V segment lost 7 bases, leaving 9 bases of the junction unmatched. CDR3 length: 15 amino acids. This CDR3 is CASIEGQGILYEQYF. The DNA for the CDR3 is TGTGCCAGCATCGAGGGACAGGGGATCCTCTACGAGCAGTACTTC.

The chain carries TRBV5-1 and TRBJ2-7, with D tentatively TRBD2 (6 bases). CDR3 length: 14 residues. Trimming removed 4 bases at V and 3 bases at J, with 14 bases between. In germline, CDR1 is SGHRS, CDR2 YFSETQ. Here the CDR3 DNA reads TGCGCCAGCAGCCCAGGACTACAAAACTACGAGCAGTACTTC. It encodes CASSPGLQNYEQYF.

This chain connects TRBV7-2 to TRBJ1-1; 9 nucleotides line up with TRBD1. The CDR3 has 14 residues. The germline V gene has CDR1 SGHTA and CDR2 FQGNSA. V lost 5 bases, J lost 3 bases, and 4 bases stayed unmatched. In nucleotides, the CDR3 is TGTGCCAGCAGCCGACAGGGGGTCGACACTGAAGCTTTCTTT. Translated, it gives CASSRQGVDTEAFF.

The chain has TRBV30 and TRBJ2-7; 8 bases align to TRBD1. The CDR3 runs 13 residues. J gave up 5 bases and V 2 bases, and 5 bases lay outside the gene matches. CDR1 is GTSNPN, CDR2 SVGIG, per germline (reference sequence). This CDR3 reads CAWSYRGNNEQYF. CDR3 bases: TGTGCCTGGAGTTACAGGGGGAATAACGAGCAGTACTTC.

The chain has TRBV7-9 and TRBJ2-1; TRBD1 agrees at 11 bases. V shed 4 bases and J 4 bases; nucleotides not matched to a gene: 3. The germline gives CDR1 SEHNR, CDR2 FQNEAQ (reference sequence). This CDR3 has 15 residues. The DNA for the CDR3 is TGTGCCAGCAGCTCCGGGACAGGGGGATACAATGAGCAGTTCTTC. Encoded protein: CASSSGTGGYNEQFF.

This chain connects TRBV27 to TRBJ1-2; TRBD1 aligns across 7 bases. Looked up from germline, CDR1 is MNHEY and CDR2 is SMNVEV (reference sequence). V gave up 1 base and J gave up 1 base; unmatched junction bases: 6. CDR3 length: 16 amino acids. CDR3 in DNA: TGTGCCAGCAGTTTATTTGGGACAGATTATAACTATGGCTACACCTTC. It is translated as CASSLFGTDYNYGYTF.

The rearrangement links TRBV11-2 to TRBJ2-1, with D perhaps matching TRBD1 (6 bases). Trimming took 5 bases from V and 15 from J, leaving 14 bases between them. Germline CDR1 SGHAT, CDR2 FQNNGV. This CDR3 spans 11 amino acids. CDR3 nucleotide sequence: TGTGCCAGCAGCCCCGAGGGGGAAGGGTTCTTC. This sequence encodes CASSPEGEGFF.

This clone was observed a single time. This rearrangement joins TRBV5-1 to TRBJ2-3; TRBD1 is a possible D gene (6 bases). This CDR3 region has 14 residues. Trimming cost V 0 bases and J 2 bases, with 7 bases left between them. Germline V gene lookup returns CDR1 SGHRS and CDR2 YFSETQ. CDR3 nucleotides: TGCGCCAGCAGCTTGGGGACAGACACAGATACGCAGTATTTT. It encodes CASSLGTDTDTQYF.

The CDR3 region has the DNA TGTGCCAGCACGGGACTAGCGAGGGAGACCCAGTACTTC. It encodes CASTGLARETQYF. V usage is TRBV11-2 and J usage is TRBJ2-5; TRBD2 matches at 10 bases. This CDR3 contains 13 residues. V dropped 7 bases and J dropped 5; count of bases not matched to a gene: 4. Germline CDR1 is SGHAT and CDR2 is FQNNGV.

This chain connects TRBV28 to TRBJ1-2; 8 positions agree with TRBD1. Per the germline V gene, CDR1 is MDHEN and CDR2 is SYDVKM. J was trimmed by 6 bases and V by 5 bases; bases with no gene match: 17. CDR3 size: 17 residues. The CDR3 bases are TGTGCCAGCAGTCTCACCCCCGGAACAGGGGGAAGAGATGGCTACACCTTC. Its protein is CASSLTPGTGGRDGYTF.

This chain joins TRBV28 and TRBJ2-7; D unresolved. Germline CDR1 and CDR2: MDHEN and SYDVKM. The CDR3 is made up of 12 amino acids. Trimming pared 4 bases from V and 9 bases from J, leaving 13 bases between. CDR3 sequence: CASSSPRQVQYF. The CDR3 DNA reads TGTGCCAGCAGTTCTCCCCGACAAGTGCAGTACTTC.

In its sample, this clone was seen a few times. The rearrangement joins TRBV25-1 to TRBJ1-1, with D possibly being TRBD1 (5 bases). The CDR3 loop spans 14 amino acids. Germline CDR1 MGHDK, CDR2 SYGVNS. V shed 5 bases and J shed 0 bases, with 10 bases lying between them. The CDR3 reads CASSPGGVNTEAFF. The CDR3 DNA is TGTGCCAGCAGTCCCGGGGGAGTGAACACTGAAGCTTTCTTT.

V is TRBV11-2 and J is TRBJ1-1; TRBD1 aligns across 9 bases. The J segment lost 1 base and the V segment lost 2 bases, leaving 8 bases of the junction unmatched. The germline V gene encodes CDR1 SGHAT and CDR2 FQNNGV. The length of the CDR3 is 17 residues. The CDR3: CASSLHPGQGKNTEAFF. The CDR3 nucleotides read TGTGCCAGCAGCTTACATCCTGGACAGGGGAAGAACACTGAAGCTTTCTTT.

The CDR3 sequence: CASSTTGSYEQYF. DNA for the CDR3: TGTGCCAGCAGCACTACAGGGTCCTACGAGCAGTACTTC. The J gene is TRBJ2-7, the V gene TRBV7-9; tentative D call: TRBD1 (6 bases). This CDR3 contains 13 residues. V lost 5 bases and J lost 1, with 9 bases in between. CDR1 SEHNR and CDR2 FQNEAQ come from the germline V gene (reference sequence).

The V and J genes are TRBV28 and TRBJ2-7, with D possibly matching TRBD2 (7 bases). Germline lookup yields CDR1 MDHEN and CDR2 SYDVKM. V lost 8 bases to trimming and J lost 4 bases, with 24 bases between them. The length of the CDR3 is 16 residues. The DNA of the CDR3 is TGTGCCAGCTTACCCACCCCGGAGGGGGGAGGGTACGAGCAGTACTTC. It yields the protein CASLPTPEGGGYEQYF.

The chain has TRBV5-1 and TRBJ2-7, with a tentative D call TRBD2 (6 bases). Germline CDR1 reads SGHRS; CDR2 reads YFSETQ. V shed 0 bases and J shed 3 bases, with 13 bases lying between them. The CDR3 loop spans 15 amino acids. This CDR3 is CASSLEGGDVYEQYF. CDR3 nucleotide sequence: TGCGCCAGCAGCTTGGAGGGAGGCGACGTCTACGAGCAGTACTTC.

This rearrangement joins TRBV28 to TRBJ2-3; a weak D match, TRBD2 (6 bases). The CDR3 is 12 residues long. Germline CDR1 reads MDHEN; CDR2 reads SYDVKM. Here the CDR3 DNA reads TGTGCAACCAGTATGGGGGGAGATACGCAGTATTTT. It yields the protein CATSMGGDTQYF.

The CDR3 bases are TGCGCCAGCAGCCAAGACCGAGGGGGCTTTAACTATGGCTACACCTTC. This gives the protein CASSQDRGGFNYGYTF. The chain is built from TRBV4-1 and TRBJ1-2; 7 nucleotides line up with TRBD1. The CDR3 extends over 16 amino acids. Per the germline V gene, CDR1 is MGHRA and CDR2 is YSYEKL. The V gene end was trimmed by 0 bases and the J gene end by 1 base; junction bases not matched to a gene: 5.

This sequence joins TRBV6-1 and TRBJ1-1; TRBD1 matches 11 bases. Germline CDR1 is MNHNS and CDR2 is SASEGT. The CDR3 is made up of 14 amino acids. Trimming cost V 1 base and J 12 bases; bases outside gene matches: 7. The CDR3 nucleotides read TGTGCCAGCAGTGAAGTTTTCGGGACAGGGGGAACTTTCTTT. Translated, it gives CASSEVFGTGGTFF.

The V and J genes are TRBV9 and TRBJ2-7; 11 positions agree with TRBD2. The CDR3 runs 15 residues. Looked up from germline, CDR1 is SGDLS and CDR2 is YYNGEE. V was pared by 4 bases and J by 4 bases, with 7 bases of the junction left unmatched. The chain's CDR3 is CASSSGLAGTYEQYF. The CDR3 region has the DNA TGTGCCAGCAGCTCCGGACTAGCGGGTACGTACGAGCAGTACTTC.

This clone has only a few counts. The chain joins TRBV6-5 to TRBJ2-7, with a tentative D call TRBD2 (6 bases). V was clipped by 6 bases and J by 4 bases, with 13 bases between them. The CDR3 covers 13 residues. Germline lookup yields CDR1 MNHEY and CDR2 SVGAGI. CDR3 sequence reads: CASSRGGKYEQYF. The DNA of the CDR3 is TGTGCCAGCAGCCGCGGCGGGAAGTACGAGCAGTACTTC.